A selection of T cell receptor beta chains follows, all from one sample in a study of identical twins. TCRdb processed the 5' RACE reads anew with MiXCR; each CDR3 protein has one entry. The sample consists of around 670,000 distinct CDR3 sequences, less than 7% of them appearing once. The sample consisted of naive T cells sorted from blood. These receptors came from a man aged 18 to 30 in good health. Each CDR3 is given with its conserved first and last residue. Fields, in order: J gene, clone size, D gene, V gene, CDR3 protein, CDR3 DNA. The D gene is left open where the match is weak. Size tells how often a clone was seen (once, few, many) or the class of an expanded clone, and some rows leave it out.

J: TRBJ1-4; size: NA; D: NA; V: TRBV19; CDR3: CASSITAEKELFF; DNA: TGTGCCAGTAGTATTACGGCTGAGAAGGAACTGTTTTTT
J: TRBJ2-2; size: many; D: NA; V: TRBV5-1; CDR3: CASSEQGIPGELFF; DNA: TGCGCCAGCAGCGAACAGGGTATCCCCGGGGAGCTGTTTTTT
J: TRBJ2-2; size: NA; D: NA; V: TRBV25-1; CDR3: CASMGIGTGELFF; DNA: TGTGCCAGCATGGGTATCGGCACCGGGGAGCTGTTTTTT
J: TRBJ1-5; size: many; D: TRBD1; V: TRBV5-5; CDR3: CASSSLTGVGHQPQHF; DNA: TGTGCCAGCAGCAGCCTCACAGGGGTGGGACATCAGCCCCAGCATTTT
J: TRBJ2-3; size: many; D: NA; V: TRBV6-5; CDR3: CASSYSRAGADTQYF; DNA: TGTGCCAGCAGTTACTCTAGGGCCGGTGCAGATACGCAGTATTTT
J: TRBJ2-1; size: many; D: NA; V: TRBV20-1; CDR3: CSARGVATYNEQFF; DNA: TGCAGTGCTAGAGGGGTAGCGACCTACAATGAGCAGTTCTTC
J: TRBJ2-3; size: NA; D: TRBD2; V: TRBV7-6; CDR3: CASSLPGLAGGGGTQYF; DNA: TGTGCCAGCAGCCTACCGGGACTAGCGGGAGGTGGTGGTACGCAGTATTTT
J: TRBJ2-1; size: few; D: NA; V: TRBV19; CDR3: CASTKLGASLYNEQFF; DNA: TGTGCCAGTACCAAACTTGGGGCTAGTCTTTACAATGAGCAGTTCTTC
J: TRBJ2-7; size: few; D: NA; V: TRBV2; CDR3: CAGTGPFSYEQYF; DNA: TGTGCCGGCACGGGTCCCTTCTCCTACGAGCAGTACTTC
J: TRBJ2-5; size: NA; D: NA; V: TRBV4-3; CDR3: CASSQALQGGWDTQYF; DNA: TGCGCCAGCAGCCAAGCTTTGCAGGGGGGCTGGGATACCCAGTACTTC
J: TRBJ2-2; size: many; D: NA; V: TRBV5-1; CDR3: CASTDTGELFF; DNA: TGCGCCAGCACGGACACCGGGGAGCTGTTTTTT
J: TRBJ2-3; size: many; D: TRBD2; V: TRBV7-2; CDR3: CASSRVSGRLSTDTQYF; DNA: TGTGCCAGCAGCCGAGTTAGCGGGAGACTTAGCACAGATACGCAGTATTTT
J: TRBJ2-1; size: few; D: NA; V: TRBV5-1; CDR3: CASSLVASGRDEQFF; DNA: TGCGCCAGCAGCTTGGTTGCGTCGGGGCGCGATGAGCAGTTCTTC
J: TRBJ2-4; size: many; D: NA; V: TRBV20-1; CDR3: CSARGDIAKNIQYF; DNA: TGCAGTGCTAGAGGGGATATAGCCAAAAACATTCAGTACTTC
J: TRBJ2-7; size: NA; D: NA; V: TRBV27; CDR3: CASSLYGSGTYEQYF; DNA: TGTGCCAGCAGTTTATACGGGAGTGGCACCTACGAGCAGTACTTC
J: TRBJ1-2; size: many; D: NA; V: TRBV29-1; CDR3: CSVEQGNGGYTF; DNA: TGCAGCGTTGAACAGGGAAACGGTGGCTACACCTTC
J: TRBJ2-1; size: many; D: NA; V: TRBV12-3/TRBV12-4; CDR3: CASSLRAGWGDEQFF; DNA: TGTGCCAGCAGTTTACGTGCGGGATGGGGGGATGAGCAGTTCTTC
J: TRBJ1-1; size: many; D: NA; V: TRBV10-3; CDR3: CAISESSGRATEAFF; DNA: TGTGCCATCAGTGAGTCGAGCGGCAGGGCCACTGAAGCTTTCTTT
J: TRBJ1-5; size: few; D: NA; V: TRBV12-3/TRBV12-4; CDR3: CASSFGTKNQPQHF; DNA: TGTGCCAGCAGTTTTGGTACGAAGAATCAGCCCCAGCATTTT
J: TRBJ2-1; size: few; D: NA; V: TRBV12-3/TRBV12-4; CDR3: CASSLATPSRSWSYNEQFF; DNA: TGTGCCAGCAGTTTAGCGACTCCCTCCCGGAGCTGGTCCTACAATGAGCAGTTCTTC
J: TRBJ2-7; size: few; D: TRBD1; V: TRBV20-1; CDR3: CSARDRVYEQYF; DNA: TGCAGTGCGCGGGACAGGGTATACGAGCAGTACTTC
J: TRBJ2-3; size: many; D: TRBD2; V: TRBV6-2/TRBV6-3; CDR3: CASSWGLASTDTQYF; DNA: TGTGCCAGCAGTTGGGGACTAGCAAGCACAGATACGCAGTATTTT
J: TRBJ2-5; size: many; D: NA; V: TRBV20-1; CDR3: CSAETTVQETQYF; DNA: TGCAGTGCTGAAACTACTGTACAAGAGACCCAGTACTTC
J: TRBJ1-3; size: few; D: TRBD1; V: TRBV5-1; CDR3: CASSLEGASGNTIYF; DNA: TGCGCCAGCAGCTTAGAGGGGGCGTCTGGAAACACCATATATTTT
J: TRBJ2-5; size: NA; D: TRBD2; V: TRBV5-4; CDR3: CASSLYRGAGEETQYF; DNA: TGTGCCAGCAGCTTGTACCGTGGCGCGGGAGAAGAGACCCAGTACTTC
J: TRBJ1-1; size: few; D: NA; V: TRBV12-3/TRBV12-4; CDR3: CASSQSGTLEAFF; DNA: TGTGCCAGCAGCCAGTCCGGGACATTAGAAGCTTTCTTT
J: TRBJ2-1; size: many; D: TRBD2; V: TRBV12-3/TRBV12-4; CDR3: CASSNSGRAVFEQFF; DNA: TGTGCCAGCAGTAACAGCGGGAGGGCCGTGTTTGAGCAGTTCTTC
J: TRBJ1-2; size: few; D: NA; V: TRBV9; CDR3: CASSVGSGANGYTF; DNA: TGTGCCAGCAGCGTAGGATCGGGGGCCAATGGCTACACCTTC
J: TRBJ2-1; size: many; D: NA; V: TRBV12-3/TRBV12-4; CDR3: CASSPASHSYNEQFF; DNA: TGTGCCAGCAGTCCCGCTAGTCACTCCTACAATGAGCAGTTCTTC
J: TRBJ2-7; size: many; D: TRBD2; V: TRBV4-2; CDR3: CASSQGLAGGSEQYF; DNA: TGTGCCAGCAGCCAAGGACTAGCGGGAGGGAGCGAGCAGTACTTC
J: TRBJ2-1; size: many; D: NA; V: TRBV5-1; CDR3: CASSLDRMAVNPQFF; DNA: TGCGCCAGCAGCTTGGATCGCATGGCGGTAAACCCTCAGTTCTTC
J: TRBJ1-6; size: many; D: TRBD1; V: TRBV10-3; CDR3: CAITTGQGNSPLHF; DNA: TGTGCCATCACCACGGGACAGGGGAATTCACCCCTCCACTTT
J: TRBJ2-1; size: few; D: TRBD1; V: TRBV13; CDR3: CASSFDRGGYEQFF; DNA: TGTGCCAGCAGCTTCGACAGGGGGGGGTATGAGCAGTTCTTC
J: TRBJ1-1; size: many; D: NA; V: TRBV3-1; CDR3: CASSPTGIRTGTEAFF; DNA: TGTGCCAGCAGCCCCACCGGGATCCGAACGGGTACTGAAGCTTTCTTT
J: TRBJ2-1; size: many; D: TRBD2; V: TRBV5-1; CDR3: CASSVGLAGPTYNEQFF; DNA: TGCGCCAGCAGCGTAGGACTAGCGGGACCTACCTACAATGAGCAGTTCTTC
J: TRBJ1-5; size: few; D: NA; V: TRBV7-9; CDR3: CSSSSPRNGNNQPQHF; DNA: TGTTCCAGCAGCTCCCCCCGGAATGGTAATAATCAGCCCCAGCATTTT
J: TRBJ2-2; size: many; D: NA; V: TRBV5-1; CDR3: CASSPRSVTGELFF; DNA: TGCGCCAGCAGCCCCAGAAGCGTAACCGGGGAGCTGTTTTTT
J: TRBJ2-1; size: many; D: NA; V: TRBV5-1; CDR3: CASSLAEVSYNEQFF; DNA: TGCGCCAGCAGCTTGGCCGAAGTCTCCTACAATGAGCAGTTCTTC
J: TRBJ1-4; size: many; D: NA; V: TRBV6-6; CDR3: CASSYSGNEKLFF; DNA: TGTGCCAGCAGTTATTCGGGAAATGAAAAACTGTTTTTT
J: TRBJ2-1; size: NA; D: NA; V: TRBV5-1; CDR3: CATSSMGGVNEQFF; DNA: TGCGCCACCAGTTCAATGGGGGGAGTCAATGAGCAGTTCTTC